This T cell receptor (beta chain) was obtained from a study of CXCR3-negative and CXCR3-positive naive CD8 T cells. Study-level results: CXCR3 expression dropped partially after cryopreservation, and most assays relied on fresh PBMCs. Higher TRB CDR3 hydrophobicity marked CXCR3-positive naive cells relative to CXCR3-negative naive cells. Memory cells differed in TRBV-TRBJ usage, but naive CXCR3-negative and CXCR3-positive cells had similar usage. Memory CD8+ T cell repertoires were far less diverse than both naive subsets.

The authors prepared UMI-labeled TRB cDNA libraries by 5' RACE. Each CDR3 protein gets one entry in TCRdb, which reprocessed the 5' RACE reads and gives no DNA. The sample's table shows under 6,000 distinct CDR3 sequences. Naive CD8+ T cells showed a CD45RO-CCR7+CD27+CD95- phenotype. Measured by frequency, this clonotype is medium-sized. Its antigen remains unidentified. The sample taken for sequencing was naive CXCR3+ CD8+ T cells from blood. Subset meaning: CD45RO-CCR7+CD27+CD95- naive CD8+ T cells expressing CXCR3 (TNR3+). The sequence came from a human donor in good health. Some clones in this sample may be carry-over from other donors' samples.

CDR3 sequence reads: CASSPGDSGYEQYF. The chain recombines TRBV7-2 with TRBJ2-7; TCRdb picks TRBD2, but there is no DNA to check that call. This CDR3 spans 14 amino acids. Germline loops: CDR1 SGHTA, CDR2 FQGNSA.